What follows are 8 T cell receptor beta chains derived from one specimen sequenced in a study of radiation and T cells in renal cell carcinoma. The sample's time point: blood 4 weeks post-SBRT, at nephrectomy. Indicated treatment: 15 Gy SBRT to primary tumor, nephrectomy 4 weeks later. Assay used: immunoSEQ multiplex PCR; TCRdb lists only in-frame clones, some missing. The sample has about 77,000 clones, approximately 87% seen once; the top ten hold approximately 2.4%. This specimen consisted of blood, obtained from a patient whose treatment included radiotherapy and nephrectomy. All receptors come from an older woman with renal cell carcinoma.

This clone came up a few times. The chain is built from TRBV4-3 and TRBJ1-1; no reliable D call. Trimming took off 0 bases at V and 2 bases at J, with 10 bases between the two ends. From germline, CDR1 is LGHNA and CDR2 YSLEER. There are 15 residues in the CDR3. This CDR3 is CASSQDDWTNTEAFF. CDR3 nucleotides: TGCGCCAGCAGCCAAGATGACTGGACCAACACTGAAGCTTTCTTT.

The chain links TRBV6-5 to TRBJ2-7; D is unresolved. Germline CDR1 reads MNHEY; CDR2 reads SVGAGI. Trimming took off 2 bases at V and 9 bases at J, with 11 bases between the two ends. The length of the CDR3 is 12 residues. Here the CDR3 reads CASSYLGRAQYF. CDR3 nucleotide sequence: TGTGCCAGCAGTTACCTGGGTAGGGCGCAGTACTTC.

DNA of the CDR3: TGTGCCAGCAGCTTAGTTCATCGAGGCAATGAGCAGTTCTTC. Protein: CASSLVHRGNEQFF. The chain carries TRBV7-2 and TRBJ2-1, with unresolved D. The CDR3 is made up of 14 amino acids. Germline CDR1 is SGHTA and CDR2 is FQGNSA. Trimming removed 1 base at V and 6 bases at J, with 10 bases between. Full variable domain (remainder filled in from reference TRBV7-2 and TRBJ2-1): GAGVSQSPSNKVTEKGKDVELRCDPISGHTALYWYRQSLGQGLEFLIYFQGNSAPDKSGLPSDRFSAERTGGSVSTLTIQRTQQEDSAVYLCASSLVHRGNEQFFGPGTRLTVL.

The V gene is TRBV27, the J gene TRBJ2-5, with TRBD1 identical over 7 bases. Germline V gene sequence: CDR1 MNHEY, CDR2 SMNVEV (reference sequence). This CDR3 contains 15 residues. After removal of 0 bases from V and 4 bases from J, the junction contained 5 bases not matched to a gene. Here the CDR3 reads CASSLSIRGRETQYF. CDR3 sequence (DNA): TGTGCCAGCAGTTTATCGATTAGGGGGCGAGAGACCCAGTACTTC.

Regarding this clone: Distinct nucleotide sequences in the sample also encode this CDR3. V and J are TRBV27 and TRBJ1-5; D is unclear. There are 13 residues in the CDR3. The germline gives CDR1 MNHEY, CDR2 SMNVEV (reference sequence). V lost 0 bases, J lost 4 bases, and 4 bases lay in between. The CDR3 sequence: CASSLSGNQPQHF. CDR3 nucleotide sequence: TGTGCCAGCAGTTTATCGGGGAATCAGCCCCAGCATTTT.

In this sample, this clone turned up a few times. The rearrangement links TRBV7-9 to TRBJ1-1; D gene ambiguous. This CDR3 comprises 12 residues. V was trimmed by 2 bases and J by 4 bases, leaving 5 bases between them. The germline CDR1 and CDR2 sequences are SEHNR and FQNEAQ (reference sequence). The CDR3 nucleotides read TGTGCCAGCAGCTTATCGGGCACTGAAGCTTTCTTT. Residues: CASSLSGTEAFF.

The chain joins TRBV13 to TRBJ1-2; 7 positions match TRBD1. V lost 4 bases to trimming and J lost 7 bases; unmatched junction nucleotides: 9. The germline CDR1 and CDR2 sequences are PRHDT and FYEKMQ (reference sequence). The CDR3 consists of 14 residues. The CDR3 loop is CASSSGDSLPGYTF. The CDR3 nucleotides are TGTGCCAGCAGCTCCGGGGACAGTCTTCCTGGCTACACCTTC.

The V call is TRBV9, the J call TRBJ1-2; D might be TRBD1 (5 bases). The CDR3 consists of 14 residues. Between the trimmed V and J ends, which lost 7 bases and 8 bases, there was a span of 21 bases. Per the germline V gene, CDR1 is SGDLS and CDR2 is YYNGEE. The CDR3, as DNA: TGTGCCAGCGGGGGAGACCTCCAAAGGGGAGGCTACACCTTC. Protein product: CASGGDLQRGGYTF.